This TCR beta chain was sequenced during a study of cytomegalovirus exposure and HLA in healthy donors. Findings and limits, study-wide: A later analysis found TCR association rates differed by HLA locus, highest for DRB1 and lowest for HLA-C. Researchers reported in a later analysis that a missense DCLRE1C variant was tied to TCR beta V- and J-gene trimming.

Donors showed nominal health when sampled, although they likely had unrecorded immune exposures. The PCR had 60 Vbeta and 13 Jbeta primers. The repertoire was sequenced with immunoSEQ multiplex PCR; TCRdb's copy has only in-frame clones and lacks some. This table has around 150,000 clones, approximately 77% appearing once. Of note for this clone: What it binds is unknown.

CDR1 ENHRY and CDR2 SYGVKD come from the germline V gene. The CDR3 consists of 14 residues. Trimming at V came to 4 bases and at J to 1 base, leaving 2 bases not matched to a gene. The chain combines TRBV10-3 with TRBJ1-2; 8 bases line up with TRBD1. Sequenced sample: PBMCs. This clonotype was obtained from a young man in good health and CMV-seronegative. The CDR3 DNA reads TGTGCCATCAGTGCGGACAGGGATAACTATGGCTACACCTTC. Translated, it gives CAISADRDNYGYTF.